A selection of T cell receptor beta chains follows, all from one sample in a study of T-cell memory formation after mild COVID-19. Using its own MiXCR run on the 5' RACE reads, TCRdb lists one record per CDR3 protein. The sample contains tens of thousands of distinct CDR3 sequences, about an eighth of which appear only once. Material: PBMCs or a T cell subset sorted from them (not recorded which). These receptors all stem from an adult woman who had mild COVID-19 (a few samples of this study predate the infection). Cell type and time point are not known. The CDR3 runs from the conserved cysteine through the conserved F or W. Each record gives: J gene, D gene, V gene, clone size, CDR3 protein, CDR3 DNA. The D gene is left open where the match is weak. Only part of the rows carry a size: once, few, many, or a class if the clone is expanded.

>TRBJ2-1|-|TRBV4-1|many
CASSQVDHEQFF
TGCGCCAGCAGCCAAGTCGACCATGAGCAGTTCTTC
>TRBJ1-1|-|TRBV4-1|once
CASSQPLGRNTEAFF
TGCGCCAGCAGCCAACCCTTGGGGCGGAACACTGAAGCTTTCTTT
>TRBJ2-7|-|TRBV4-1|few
CASSPYAGTPIYEQYF
TGCGCCAGCAGCCCTTACGCCGGGACACCGATCTACGAGCAGTACTTC
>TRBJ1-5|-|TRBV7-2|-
CASSLRGNQPQHF
TGTGCCAGCAGCTTACGAGGCAATCAGCCCCAGCATTTT
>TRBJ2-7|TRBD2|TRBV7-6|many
CASSQGSGGTYEQYF
TGTGCCAGCAGCCAGGGTAGCGGGGGAACCTACGAGCAGTACTTC
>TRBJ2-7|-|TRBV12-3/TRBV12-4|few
CASASDSVVSWEQYF
TGTGCCAGCGCCTCCGACTCGGTCGTTTCCTGGGAGCAGTACTTC
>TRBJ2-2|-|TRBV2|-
CASSGARGTGELFF
TGTGCCAGCAGCGGGGCCAGGGGCACCGGGGAGCTGTTTTTT
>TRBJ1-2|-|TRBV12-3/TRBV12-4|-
CASSPSGGGGYGYTF
TGTGCCAGCAGTCCCTCGGGGGGGGGCGGCTATGGCTACACCTTC
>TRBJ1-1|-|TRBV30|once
CAWTGARNTEAFF
TGTGCCTGGACCGGGGCTCGGAACACTGAAGCTTTCTTT
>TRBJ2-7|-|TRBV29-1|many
CSVGHASYEQYF
TGCAGCGTTGGGCACGCGTCCTACGAGCAGTACTTC
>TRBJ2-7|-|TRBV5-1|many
CAPAASRRPYEQYF
TGCGCCCCGGCGGCCAGCCGTCGTCCCTACGAGCAGTACTTC
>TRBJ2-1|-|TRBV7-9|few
CASRHAGRAVSSYNEQFF
TGTGCCAGCAGGCACGCGGGCCGGGCGGTGAGCTCCTACAATGAGCAGTTCTTC
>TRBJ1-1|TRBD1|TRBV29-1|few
CSVKQGLVEAFF
TGCAGCGTCAAACAGGGGCTGGTTGAAGCTTTCTTT
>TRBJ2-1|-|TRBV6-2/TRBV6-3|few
CASSYSRGSVQFF
TGTGCCAGCAGTTACTCGAGGGGTAGTGTGCAGTTCTTC
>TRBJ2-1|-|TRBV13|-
CASTQRAVNEQFF
TGTGCCAGCACCCAGAGGGCGGTGAATGAGCAGTTCTTC
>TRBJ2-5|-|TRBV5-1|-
CASSGGQDQETQYF
TGCGCCAGCAGCGGGGGACAAGACCAAGAGACCCAGTACTTC
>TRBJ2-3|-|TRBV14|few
CASSPLGQATDTQYF
TGTGCCAGCAGCCCCCTAGGGCAGGCCACAGATACGCAGTATTTT
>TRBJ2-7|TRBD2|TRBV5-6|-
CASSFGSSGGSLYEQYF
TGTGCCAGCAGCTTCGGTTCTAGCGGGGGAAGCCTCTACGAGCAGTACTTC
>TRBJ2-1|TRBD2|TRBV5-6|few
CASSLGGTSVGHEQFF
TGTGCCAGCAGCTTGGGCGGGACTAGCGTGGGTCATGAGCAGTTCTTC
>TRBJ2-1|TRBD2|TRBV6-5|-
CASSYPGTSGSNEQFF
TGTGCCAGCAGTTACCCGGGGACTAGCGGGAGCAATGAGCAGTTCTTC
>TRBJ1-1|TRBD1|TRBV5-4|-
CASSLFDRGLTPEAFF
TGTGCCAGCAGCTTGTTCGACAGGGGGCTAACCCCTGAAGCTTTCTTT
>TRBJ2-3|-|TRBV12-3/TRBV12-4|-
CASSFWGGPERTDTQYF
TGTGCCAGCAGTTTTTGGGGTGGGCCAGAGCGCACAGATACGCAGTATTTT
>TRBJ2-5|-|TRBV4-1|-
CASSPLGAEETQYF
TGCGCCAGCAGCCCTTTGGGGGCGGAAGAGACCCAGTACTTC
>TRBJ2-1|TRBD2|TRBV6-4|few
CASSGSGGTYNEQFF
TGTGCCAGCAGTGGAAGCGGGGGCACCTACAATGAGCAGTTCTTC
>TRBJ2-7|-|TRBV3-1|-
CASSQGTSNSYEQYF
TGTGCCAGCAGCCAAGGGACTTCTAATTCCTACGAGCAGTACTTC
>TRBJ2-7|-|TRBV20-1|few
CSARGQGLYEQYF
TGCAGTGCTAGAGGGCAGGGGCTGTACGAGCAGTACTTC
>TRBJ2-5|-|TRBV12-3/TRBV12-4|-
CASSRTGSQETQYF
TGTGCCAGCAGCCGCACAGGGTCCCAAGAGACCCAGTACTTC
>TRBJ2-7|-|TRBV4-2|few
CASSLAGTSAYEQYF
TGTGCCAGCAGCCTAGCCGGGACCTCCGCCTACGAGCAGTACTTC
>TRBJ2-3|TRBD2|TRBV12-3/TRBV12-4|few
CASSLLAGVWTDTQYF
TGTGCCAGCAGCCTTCTAGCGGGAGTCTGGACAGATACGCAGTATTTT
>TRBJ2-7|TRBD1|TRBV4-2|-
CASSPNRGAYEQYF
TGTGCCAGCAGCCCAAACAGGGGGGCCTACGAGCAGTACTTC
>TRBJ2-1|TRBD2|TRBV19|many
CASSIGGLAAYNEQFF
TGTGCCAGTAGTATAGGGGGACTAGCGGCGTACAATGAGCAGTTCTTC
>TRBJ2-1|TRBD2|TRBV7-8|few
CASTGGDEQFF
TGTGCCAGCACCGGGGGGGATGAGCAGTTCTTC
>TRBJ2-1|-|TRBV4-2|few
CASSQEGLAYANEQFF
TGTGCCAGCAGCCAAGAGGGGCTAGCTTACGCCAATGAGCAGTTCTTC
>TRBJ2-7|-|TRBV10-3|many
CAICPGTASSYEQYF
TGTGCCATCTGCCCTGGGACGGCAAGCTCCTACGAGCAGTACTTC
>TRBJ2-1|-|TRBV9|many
CASSPANEQNEQFF
TGTGCCAGCAGCCCGGCTAACGAGCAAAATGAGCAGTTCTTC
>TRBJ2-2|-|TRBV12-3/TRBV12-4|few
CASSLAWSTYTGELFF
TGTGCCAGCAGTTTAGCCTGGTCTACCTACACCGGGGAGCTGTTTTTT
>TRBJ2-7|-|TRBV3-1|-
CASSQFFRDIPYEQYF
TGTGCCAGCAGCCAATTCTTCCGGGACATCCCCTACGAGCAGTACTTC
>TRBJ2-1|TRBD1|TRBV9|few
CASSVAGQHGIEQFF
TGTGCCAGCAGCGTAGCGGGACAGCATGGAATTGAGCAGTTCTTC
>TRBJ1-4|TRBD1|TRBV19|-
CARMVGTANEKLFF
TGTGCCAGGATGGTGGGGACAGCGAATGAAAAACTGTTTTTT
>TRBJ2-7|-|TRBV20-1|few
CSARGGLTYEQYF
TGCAGTGCTAGAGGGGGATTAACCTACGAGCAGTACTTC
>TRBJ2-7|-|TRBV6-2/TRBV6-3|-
CASSRNSGNLYEQYF
TGTGCCAGCAGTCGCAATAGCGGAAACCTCTACGAGCAGTACTTC
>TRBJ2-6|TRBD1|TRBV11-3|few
CASSFEGQGAPGANVLTF
TGTGCCAGCAGCTTCGAGGGACAGGGTGCCCCTGGGGCCAACGTCCTGACTTTC
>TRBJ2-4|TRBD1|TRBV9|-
CASSVASTGRNIQYF
TGTGCCAGCAGCGTAGCGTCGACAGGGCGAAACATTCAGTACTTC
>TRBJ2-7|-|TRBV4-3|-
CASSQVQPRSGTYEQYF
TGCGCCAGCAGCCAAGTCCAACCTAGGTCTGGGACCTACGAGCAGTACTTC
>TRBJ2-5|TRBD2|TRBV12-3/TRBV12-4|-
CASSLLAGEGETQYF
TGTGCCAGCAGCTTACTAGCGGGAGAAGGGGAGACCCAGTACTTC
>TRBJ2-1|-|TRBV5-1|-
CASSLGVYNEQFF
TGCGCCAGCAGCTTGGGAGTATACAATGAGCAGTTCTTC
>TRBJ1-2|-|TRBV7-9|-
CASRVDGGLSYTF
TGTGCCAGCAGAGTCGATGGGGGGCTTAGCTACACCTTC
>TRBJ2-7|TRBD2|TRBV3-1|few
CASSQGTSGGWEQYF
TGTGCCAGCAGCCAAGGGACTAGCGGGGGATGGGAGCAGTACTTC
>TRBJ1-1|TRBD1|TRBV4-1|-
CASGYGTGYNTEAFF
TGCGCCAGCGGTTATGGGACAGGGTATAACACTGAAGCTTTCTTT
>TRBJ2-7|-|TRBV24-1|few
CATSDRLKDEQYF
TGTGCCACCAGTGATCGACTAAAGGACGAGCAGTACTTC
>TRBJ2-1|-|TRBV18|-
CASSLDGPSYNEQFF
TGTGCCAGCTCACTAGACGGTCCTTCCTACAATGAGCAGTTCTTC
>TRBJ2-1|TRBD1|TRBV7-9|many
CASSFTGATGEQFF
TGTGCCAGCAGCTTTACAGGGGCTACGGGTGAGCAGTTCTTC
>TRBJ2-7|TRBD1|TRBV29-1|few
CSVGPQGADYEQYF
TGCAGCGTTGGGCCACAGGGGGCAGATTACGAGCAGTACTTC
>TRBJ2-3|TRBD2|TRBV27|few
CASSLSLAGSTDTQYF
TGTGCCAGCAGTTTATCTCTAGCGGGCTCCACAGATACGCAGTATTTT
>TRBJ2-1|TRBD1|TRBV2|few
CASSDRDYNEQFF
TGTGCCAGCAGCGACAGGGACTACAATGAGCAGTTCTTC
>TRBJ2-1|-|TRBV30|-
CAWSDQDLYNEQFF
TGTGCCTGGAGTGACCAAGACCTATACAATGAGCAGTTCTTC
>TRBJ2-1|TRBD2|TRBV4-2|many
CASSQELAGDQFF
TGTGCCAGCAGCCAAGAACTAGCGGGAGATCAGTTCTTC